This T cell receptor beta chain is drawn from a study of blood T cell repertoires in COVID-19. Looking at the study overall: The origin of the acute and convalescent COVID-19 samples was the United States, Italy and Spain. The cDNA or gDNA used as material had been derived from T cells, B-cell-depleted T cells, or PBMCs.

Study processing details: Amplification of reference gene primers was used by the study to estimate nucleated cell counts. The protocol was immunoSEQ multiplex PCR, while the TCRdb copy is restricted to in-frame clones and leaves out a portion. The D gene and trimming were derived from the DNA, and the V and J assignments and clone size from that table. The data show around 100,000 clones, with about 88% seen just once and 1.1% to 1.5% held by the top ten. V gave up 5 bases and J gave up 0 bases, with 11 bases separating them. Germline V CDR1 and CDR2: KGHSH, LQKENI. This CDR3 has 15 amino acids. Specimen: peripheral blood. The source of this sequence is a man in his forties with acute or convalescent COVID-19. The chain employs TRBV18 and TRBJ1-5, with a tentative D call TRBD1 (6 bases). This CDR3 reads CASSEDSYSNQPQHF. As DNA, the CDR3 is TGTGCCAGCTCAGAGGACAGCTATAGCAATCAGCCCCAGCATTTT.